Sequencing of this T cell receptor beta chain was carried out in a study of cytomegalovirus exposure and HLA in healthy donors. Notes on the study in general: Many donors carried some public TCRs, although rarity characterized most TCR sequences. Reportedly, a later analysis found an Asian-associated ancestry cluster had fewer N-insertions than the roughly 700-donor mean. Through in vitro validation, three CMV-associated chains were shown to be specific for CMV antigens.

PCR employed 60 Vbeta and 13 Jbeta primers. The table came from immunoSEQ multiplex PCR; TCRdb's copy has only in-frame clones and leaves some out. The sample includes approximately 75,000 clones, 65% to 70% of them seen just once. Germline assignment: CDR1 MNHEY and CDR2 SVGAGI. The CDR3 runs to 15 residues. The V segment lost 5 bases and the J segment 5 bases; nucleotides outside the gene matches: 10. In this sample, this clone turned up a few times. Antigen: not known. The sample consisted of PBMCs. The gene calls are TRBV6-5 and TRBJ2-5; 8 positions agree with TRBD2. The receptor comes from a man in his forties in good health and CMV-seropositive. As DNA, the CDR3 is TGTGCCAGCAGTATACTCGGGGGGGCGAGCGAGACCCAGTACTTC. Its protein is CASSILGGASETQYF.